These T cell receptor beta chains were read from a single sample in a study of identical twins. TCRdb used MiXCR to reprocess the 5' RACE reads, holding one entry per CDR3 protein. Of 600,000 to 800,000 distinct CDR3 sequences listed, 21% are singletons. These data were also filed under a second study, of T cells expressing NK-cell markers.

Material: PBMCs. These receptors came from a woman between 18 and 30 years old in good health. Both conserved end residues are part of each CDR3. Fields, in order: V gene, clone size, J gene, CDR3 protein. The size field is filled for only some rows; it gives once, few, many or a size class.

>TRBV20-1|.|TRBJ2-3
CSASNPSTDTQYF
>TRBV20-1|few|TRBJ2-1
CSARGTLNNEQFF
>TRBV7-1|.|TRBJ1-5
CASSSGMLGNQPQHF
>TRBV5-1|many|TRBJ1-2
CASSPKGRLYGYTF
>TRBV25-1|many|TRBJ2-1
CASSEEYEQFF
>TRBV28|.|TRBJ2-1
CASSPVLAGGLNEQFF
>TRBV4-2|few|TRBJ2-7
CASSQDRAGELYEQYF
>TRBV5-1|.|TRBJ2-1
CASSVNRDREVGQFF
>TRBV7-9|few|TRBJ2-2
CASSLFVSSGELFF
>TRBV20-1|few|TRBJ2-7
CSAGQYYEQYF
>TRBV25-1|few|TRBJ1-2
CASWGNRVQGYTF
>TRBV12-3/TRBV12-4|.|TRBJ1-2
CASSRDRRNGYTF
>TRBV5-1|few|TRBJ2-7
CASSLRTYRVEQYF
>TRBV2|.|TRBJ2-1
CASSSGRALWNEQFF
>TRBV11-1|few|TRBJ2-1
CASSLISGGGTGGTEQFF
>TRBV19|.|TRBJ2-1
CASSRSAGGHEQFF
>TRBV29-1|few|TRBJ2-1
CSVEGTSGKSYNEQFF
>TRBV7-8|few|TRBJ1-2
CASSPGQGLSDGYTF
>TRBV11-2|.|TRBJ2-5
CASSFIKETQYF
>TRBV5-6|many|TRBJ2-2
CASSFGQGNGELFF
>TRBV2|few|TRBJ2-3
CASSGGLAPTDTQYF
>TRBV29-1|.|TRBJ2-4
CSVGGTNYSKNIQYF
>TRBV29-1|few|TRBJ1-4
CSGVGRNEKLFF
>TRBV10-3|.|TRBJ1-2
CAIQGDRGVNGYTF
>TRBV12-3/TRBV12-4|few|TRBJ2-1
CASSLGPIGASSYNEQFF
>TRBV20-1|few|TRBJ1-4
CSARRGTGFEKLFF
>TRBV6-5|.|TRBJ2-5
CASSYPGSGTTQETQYF
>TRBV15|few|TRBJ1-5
CATSRASQPQHF
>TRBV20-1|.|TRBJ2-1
CSAHPSGSYNEQFF
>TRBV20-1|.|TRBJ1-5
CSASTGQFNQPQHF
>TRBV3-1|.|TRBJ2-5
CASSKAGQETQYF
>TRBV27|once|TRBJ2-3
CASSLRPVGGRGTDTQYF
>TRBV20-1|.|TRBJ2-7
CSARELGVYYEQYF